This T cell receptor beta chain was found in a study of cytomegalovirus exposure and HLA in healthy donors listed by TCRdb under 2017. Study-level background: According to an earlier analysis of 450 to 650 of the donors, some 180 million T cells yielded over 100 million unique TCR beta sequences and 276 Gb of sequence data. An early release covering approximately 600 HLA-typed donors comprised approximately 300 gigabases of sequencing data and roughly 86 million unique TCR sequences. Of the 300 to 400 genotyped donors, over 70% fell in the genetic ancestry cluster associated with self-reported Caucasian donors. The study aimed to test whether signatures of past pathogen exposure could be identified by cataloging public T cell receptors. The study used immunosequencing to profile the T cell repertoires of more than 650 subjects and linked those repertoires to cytomegalovirus serostatus. Besides the first cohort of 550 to 750 subjects, a separate validation cohort made up of some 110 different subjects was used. To predict cytomegalovirus infection status, the study brought together high-throughput TCR immunosequencing, statistical association of individual TCRs with disease status, and machine learning. To study patterns of TCR occurrence, a later analysis re-analyzed previously published TCR beta repertoires from around 660 donors and added high-resolution HLA genotyping. Rather than drawing on any new phenotypic data, the later analysis identified candidate immune exposures from TCR beta sequences and the way those sequences occurred across donors. To decide whether each TCR beta V gene segment behaved as functional or pseudogenic, an earlier analysis of some 540 of the donors relied on high-throughput TCR beta sequencing. Donor age, sex, ethnicity and CMV serostatus were compiled together with the repertoire data. A later genetic analysis took genome-wide SNP genotypes for about 55% of the 666 donors and used that subset as a discovery cohort. Every repertoire in the discovery cohort had been generated on one and the same sequencing platform. Class I and class II HLA loci were covered by the typing at four-digit resolution. Typing coverage differed by locus: A, B, C, DRB1 and DQB1 were typed in about 629-640 donors, DQA1 in 500 to 550, DPA1 in some 570, and DPB1 in 472. Four or five DR-DQ haplotypes were handled as single units for association and clustering, since linkage in the cohort was strong. Across 300 to 400 genotyped donors of the cohort, an average of roughly 200,000 unique TCR beta nucleotide sequences per donor were sequenced, and approximately 17% of those sequences were non-productive.

Study-level results and caveats: A few of the identified cytomegalovirus-associated TCR beta chains were confirmed in vitro to be specific for cytomegalovirus antigens. A later genetic analysis reported fewer N-insertions in productive TCRs among donors in an Asian-associated ancestry cluster than the roughly 700-donor mean. A group of highly shared sequence variants was considered likely to be a technical artifact of the sequencing pipeline. In a later analysis, HLA-associated TCR beta chains were found to be more clonally expanded and to have lower generation probabilities than equally common non-associated chains. Most TCR sequences were seen in very few donors, while some public TCRs were found in many individuals. When HLA alleles, especially DR and DQ, strongly co-occurred, attributing TCR associations to individual alleles was difficult. Sequencing depth was assumed to be roughly uniform across donors in the presence/absence analyses, though that assumption may not hold. Cytomegalovirus status was reported to be diagnosed by the classifier with high specificity and sensitivity in both the original and validation cohorts. Because HLA typing was unavailable for some donors at each locus, only the typed subset was used in association tests. According to a later analysis, parvovirus B19, influenza, CMV and Epstein-Barr virus appeared linked to several top co-occurrence clusters. The study listed 164 TCR beta chains as associated with cytomegalovirus. Broadly in line with IMGT annotations, most TCR beta V segments showed up in productive rearrangements about 87% or about 30% of the time in an earlier analysis of approximately 640 of the donors. The authors suggested that the approach could potentially be generalized to other disease states and immunological phenotypes. The earlier analysis of about 600 of the donors excluded roughly 16 rarely observed V segments, including chromosome 9 orphons, because counts were too low. Correlated functional status among segregating V segments might be attributable to linkage disequilibrium, but an unknown experimental factor could not be ruled out. A further reported finding was that TCR beta sequences accurately predicted the HLA-A and HLA-B alleles for most subjects in the first cohort. For the cohort, immune exposure information was limited to CMV serostatus. An association between a missense DCLRE1C variant and V-gene and J-gene trimming of TCR beta chains was found in a later genetic analysis and replicated in an independent cohort. Some IMGT-functional V segments, including TRBV6-2 and TRBV6-3, could not be distinguished by the 87-base-pair reads and were therefore excluded. A later analysis associated about 17,000 TCR beta sequences with specific HLA alleles at a false discovery rate of 0.05. According to a later analysis, most CMV-associated TCR beta chains appeared to be HLA-restricted, and the HLA associations seemed to be driven largely by CMV exposure. According to a later analysis, TCR association rates differed among HLA loci, with DRB1 alleles showing the most associated TCRs and HLA-C alleles showing the fewest. The cohort was sequenced for TCR beta chains only, and without alpha or paired-chain data the features that could be detected were limited.

For this clone: No antigen is known for it. The junction departs from the called germline gene at one end, perhaps through a read error.

Based on the germline V gene, the CDR1 and CDR2 sequences are SNHLY and FYNNEI. The CDR3 sequence holds 15 residues, the cysteine and phenylalanine included. Just CDR3 DNA is preserved here, 45 bases in frame from base 1. Libraries were built with the immunoSEQ multiplex PCR assay. For the multiplex PCR, a mixture combining 60 forward primers for TCR Vbeta segments and 13 reverse primers for TCR Jbeta segments was used. Amplification of the CDR3 region of rearranged TCR beta genes was performed with a multiplex PCR assay on genomic DNA. On the Illumina HiSeq System, the amplified TCR beta libraries were sequenced as 87-base-pair reads. Per the authors' processing: Across the 500 to 750 repertoires, a later analysis counted about 81 million unique TCR beta chains, roughly 11 million of which were shared by at least two donors. Raw reads were error-corrected and collapsed into unique sequences with a nearest-neighbor algorithm that merged closely related sequences to remove PCR and sequencing errors. V, D and J gene segments were assigned by aligning CDR3 sequences to IMGT reference sequences. For a sequence to be retained, at least a six-nucleotide match to both a V gene segment and a J gene segment was required. Rearrangements were called productive when the CDR3 lacked stop codons and stayed in frame with V and J; all others were non-productive. Following IMGT convention, CDR3 was defined as the stretch from the second conserved V-encoded cysteine up to the conserved J-encoded phenylalanine. The earlier analysis of about 590 of the donors excluded sequences that lacked an unambiguous match to a single V gene segment. In an earlier analysis of 450 to 700 of the donors, V segments were called functional above 56.7% productive rearrangements and were called segregating when the between-donor standard deviation exceeded 5%. To diagnose cytomegalovirus status from the catalog of TCR beta chain sequences, a statistical classification framework was built. In a later analysis, V and J genes were assigned by comparing TCR nucleotide sequences against IMGT/GENE-DB human TR gene sequences. In a later analysis, CDR3 sequences and most-parsimonious VDJ recombination scenarios were assigned using the TCRdist pipeline. In a later analysis, every TCR beta chain was defined by the combination of its CDR3 amino acid sequence and its V-gene family, and reads without a unique V-gene family were dropped. A later analysis removed 550 to 650 highly shared, low-generation-probability nucleotide sequences to deal with suspected cross-contamination and a sequencing artifact. In a later analysis, a clonal expansion index was calculated for each public chain from normalized within-repertoire ranks of inferred template counts. In a later analysis, generation probabilities were computed using a VDJ recombination model fitted to out-of-frame rearrangements, and the results were checked against IGoR. A later analysis scored TCR-TCR, TCR-HLA and TCR-CMV co-occurrence with hypergeometric tests, applying a repertoire-size bias correction to TCR pairs. To estimate false discovery rates, a later analysis permuted the HLA or CMV assignments 20 times. In a later analysis, co-occurring TCRs were grouped using DBSCAN, and TCRdist sequence similarity was added for clustering within HLA-allele-positive subsets. Repertoires with fewer than 30,000 or more than 120,000 public chains, plus five repertoires with anomalous nucleotide sharing, were excluded from co-occurrence clustering. Not all clones reach the TCRdb copy of this immuneACCESS table, which keeps in-frame sequences only. Checked studies attribute under half of the gap to unresolved V genes and leave the rest unexplained. That table gives V, J and clone size, and the DNA gave D and trimming. The sample table includes some 60,000 clones. Roughly 4% of the sample goes to the ten largest clones.

The cohort comprised some 730 healthy bone marrow donors. At the time of sampling, all cohort members were nominally healthy, though unrecorded immune exposures were likely present. The donor was CMV seronegative and belonged to the group of 352 seronegative cohort members. Each donor provided a peripheral blood sample, and peripheral blood mononuclear cells were used for TCR beta sequencing. Genomic DNA was extracted from the blood cell samples with the Qiagen DNeasy Blood Extraction Kit. The sequenced material came from PBMCs. The sequence joins TRBV2 to TRBJ2-3, with 7 bases matching TRBD2. This TCR derives from a male donor in good health and CMV-seronegative. The CDR3 here reads CASRTPGEGTDKQYF. The nucleotides read TGTGCCAGCAGGACCCCCGGGGAGGGCACAGATAAGCAGTATTTT. The full variable domain, completed from the reference TRBV2 and TRBJ2-3 proteins outside the CDR3, reads EPEVTQTPSHQVTQMGQEVILRCVPISNHLYFYWYRQILGQKVEFLVSFYNNEISEKSEIFDDQFSVERPDGSNFTLKIRSTKLEDSAMYFCASRTPGEGTDKQYFGPGTRLTVL.